The rows below give T cell receptor beta chains drawn from one sample of a study of blood T cell repertoires in COVID-19. Produced via immunoSEQ multiplex PCR; TCRdb's table is partial and in-frame only. This sample has 60,000 to 70,000 clones, with 84% found just once. Sequenced material: peripheral blood. The receptors were sampled from a man over 45 with active COVID-19. The CDR3 runs from the conserved cysteine through the conserved F or W. D genes are given only for firm matches. Only some rows state a clone size, as once, few, many or a class for expanded clones.

TRBD2 . TRBJ2-7 TRBV25-1 CASSVAGISYEQYF TGTGCCAGCAGTGTAGCGGGCATCTCCTACGAGCAGTACTTC
TRBD1 . TRBJ1-4 TRBV18 CASSWTGLELFF TGTGCCAGCTCGTGGACAGGGTTAGAACTGTTTTTT
. . TRBJ2-5 TRBV3-1/TRBV3-2 CASSQRGGTGGTQYF TGTGCCAGCAGCCAGAGGGGGGGCACGGGTGGGACCCAGTACTTC
TRBD1 . TRBJ2-5 TRBV5-1 CASSLGTDGETQYF TGCGCCAGCAGCTTAGGGACAGACGGAGAGACCCAGTACTTC
. . TRBJ2-1 TRBV7-9 CASAGGRRSYNEQFF TGTGCCAGCGCCGGGGGGCGGAGGTCCTACAATGAGCAGTTCTTC
TRBD2 once TRBJ2-3 TRBV4-1 CASTPLAGDTDTQYF TGCGCCAGCACGCCACTAGCGGGGGACACAGATACGCAGTATTTT
TRBD1 . TRBJ2-2 TRBV4-1 CASSQADRETGELFF TGCGCCAGCAGCCAGGCAGACAGGGAGACCGGGGAGCTGTTTTTT
TRBD1 . TRBJ1-2 TRBV4-1 CASSQETGPYGYTF TGCGCCAGCAGCCAGGAGACAGGGCCCTATGGCTACACCTTC
TRBD2 . TRBJ2-1 TRBV3-1/TRBV3-2 CASSQVAGYEQFF TGTGCCAGCAGCCAAGTAGCGGGATATGAGCAGTTCTTC
. . TRBJ2-3 TRBV19 CASDLGVHSTDTQYF TGTGCCAGTGATTTGGGAGTTCATAGCACAGATACGCAGTATTTT
. . TRBJ2-3 TRBV7-9 CASSLGVGPSETDTQYF TGTGCCAGCAGCTTAGGGGTCGGGCCTAGCGAGACAGATACGCAGTATTTT
. . TRBJ2-7 TRBV12-3/TRBV12-4 CASRQGYIYEQYF TGTGCCAGCAGACAGGGTTATATTTACGAGCAGTACTTC
. . TRBJ1-2 TRBV19 CASSIKVWTDDGYTF TGTGCCAGTAGTATAAAGGTGTGGACAGATGATGGCTACACCTTC
TRBD1 . TRBJ1-4 TRBV29-1 CSVRRDSNEKLFF TGCAGCGTCCGCCGGGACAGCAATGAAAAACTGTTTTTT
. . TRBJ1-1 TRBV4-2 CASSQGGRLVTEAFF TGTGCCAGCAGCCAAGGGGGGCGCTTGGTTACTGAAGCTTTCTTT
. . TRBJ1-4 TRBV6-5 CASSYRGYATNEKLFF TGTGCCAGCAGTTACCGAGGATATGCAACTAATGAAAAACTGTTTTTT
TRBD2 . TRBJ2-3 TRBV6-5 CASRDSGRARDTQYF TGTGCCAGCAGGGATAGCGGGAGGGCCAGAGATACGCAGTATTTT
TRBD1 . TRBJ1-6 TRBV4-3 CASSFTGTGLYNSPLHF TGCGCCAGCAGCTTTACCGGGACAGGGCTTTATAATTCACCCCTCCACTTT
TRBD2 once TRBJ2-1 TRBV6-6 CASGTSGYNEQFF TGTGCCAGCGGGACTAGCGGATACAATGAGCAGTTCTTC
TRBD1 . TRBJ1-2 TRBV6-5 CASRETGSNGYTF TGTGCCAGCAGGGAGACAGGGTCGAATGGCTACACCTTC
TRBD1 . TRBJ2-3 TRBV4-1 CASRSRDRVPPDTQYF TGCGCCAGCAGAAGCCGGGACAGGGTGCCCCCAGATACGCAGTATTTT
. . TRBJ2-5 TRBV9 CASSLQGETQYF TGTGCCAGCAGCTTACAGGGAGAGACCCAGTACTTC
TRBD2 . TRBJ2-3 TRBV18 CASSGTSGHTDTQYF TGTGCCAGCTCTGGGACTAGCGGGCACACAGATACGCAGTATTTT
TRBD1 many TRBJ1-2 TRBV5-6 CASSTGAQRGYTF TGTGCCAGCAGCACAGGGGCCCAACGAGGCTACACCTTC
TRBD2 . TRBJ2-1 TRBV7-6 CASSLEASGGAWEQFF TGTGCCAGCAGCTTAGAGGCTAGCGGGGGGGCATGGGAGCAGTTCTTC
TRBD1 few TRBJ2-7 TRBV7-2 CASKRPGTVSEQYF TGTGCCAGCAAACGTCCCGGGACAGTGAGCGAGCAGTACTTC
TRBD2 . TRBJ2-7 TRBV7-6 CASSLAPAGTRPNYEQYF TGTGCCAGCAGCTTAGCCCCAGCGGGGACCCGACCTAACTACGAGCAGTACTTC
. . TRBJ1-4 TRBV29-1 CSVARGDEEKLFF TGCAGCGTTGCCCGGGGTGATGAAGAAAAACTGTTTTTT
. few TRBJ1-1 TRBV9 CASSASGTINTEAFF TGTGCCAGCAGCGCCTCCGGGACAATTAACACTGAAGCTTTCTTT
. . TRBJ1-1 TRBV6-2/TRBV6-3 CASSPTVMNTEAFF TGTGCCAGCAGCCCAACAGTAATGAACACTGAAGCTTTCTTT
. . TRBJ1-4 TRBV4-1 CASSQAERGIWEKLFF TGCGCCAGCAGCCAAGCAGAAAGGGGTATTTGGGAAAAACTGTTTTTT
TRBD1 . TRBJ1-3 TRBV9 CASSARGQGGGGNTIYF TGTGCCAGCAGCGCCAGGGGACAGGGGGGAGGTGGAAACACCATATATTTT
. . TRBJ1-1 TRBV6-5 CASSYPGMNTEAFF TGTGCCAGCAGTTACCCAGGTATGAACACTGAAGCTTTCTTT
. . TRBJ2-5 TRBV11-3 CASSLGGTDETQYF TGTGCCAGCAGCTTAGGCGGGACTGACGAGACCCAGTACTTC
TRBD1 . TRBJ1-5 TRBV20-1 CSASNRGGNQPQHF TGCAGTGCTAGTAACAGGGGGGGCAATCAGCCCCAGCATTTT
TRBD2 . TRBJ2-3 TRBV19 CASSIGASGRITDTQYF TGTGCCAGTAGTATAGGGGCTAGCGGGAGGATCACAGATACGCAGTATTTT
. many TRBJ2-1 TRBV7-6 CASSPYAGYEQFF TGTGCCAGCAGCCCCTACGCGGGGTATGAGCAGTTCTTC
. . TRBJ2-7 TRBV5-6 CASSLLIGFYAYEQYF TGTGCCAGCAGCTTGTTGATTGGTTTTTACGCGTACGAGCAGTACTTC
TRBD1 . TRBJ2-2 TRBV5-1 CASSFGQANTGELFF TGCGCCAGCAGCTTCGGACAGGCGAACACCGGGGAGCTGTTTTTT
. . TRBJ2-5 TRBV4-3 CASSQGTKETQYF TGCGCCAGCAGCCAAGGCACAAAAGAGACCCAGTACTTC
. few TRBJ1-3 TRBV6-1 CASSEARRGGNTIYF TGTGCCAGCAGTGAAGCTCGAAGGGGTGGGAACACCATATATTTT
. . TRBJ2-1 TRBV7-9 CASSLSLTDSSYNEQFF TGTGCCAGCAGCTTATCCCTGACTGATAGCTCCTACAATGAGCAGTTCTTC
. few TRBJ1-5 TRBV6-1 CASSEGQAGSQPQHF TGTGCCAGCAGTGAAGGTCAGGCAGGATCTCAGCCCCAGCATTTT
. . TRBJ2-5 TRBV5-3 CARSLGPGKETQYF TGTGCCAGAAGCTTGGGACCGGGTAAAGAGACCCAGTACTTC
. . TRBJ2-5 TRBV30 CAWSLDWEQETQYF TGTGCCTGGAGTCTAGACTGGGAGCAGGAGACCCAGTACTTC
. . TRBJ2-1 TRBV6-5 CASTAVGVHNEQFF TGTGCCAGCACCGCGGTGGGTGTCCACAATGAGCAGTTCTTC
TRBD1 . TRBJ2-5 TRBV7-9 CASSKGQGIGETQYF TGTGCCAGCAGCAAGGGACAGGGGATAGGAGAGACCCAGTACTTC